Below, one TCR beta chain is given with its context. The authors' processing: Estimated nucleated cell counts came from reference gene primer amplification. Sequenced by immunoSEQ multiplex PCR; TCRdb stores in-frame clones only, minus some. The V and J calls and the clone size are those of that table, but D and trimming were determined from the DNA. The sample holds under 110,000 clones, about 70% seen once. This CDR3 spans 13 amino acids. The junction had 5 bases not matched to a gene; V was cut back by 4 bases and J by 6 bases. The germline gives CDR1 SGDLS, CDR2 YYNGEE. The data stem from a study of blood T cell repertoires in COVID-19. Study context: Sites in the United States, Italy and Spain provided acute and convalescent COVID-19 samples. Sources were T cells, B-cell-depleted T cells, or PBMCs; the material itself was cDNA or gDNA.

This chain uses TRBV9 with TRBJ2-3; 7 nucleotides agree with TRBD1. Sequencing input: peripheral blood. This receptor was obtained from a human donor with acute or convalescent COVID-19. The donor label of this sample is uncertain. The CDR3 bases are TGTGCCAGCAGCAAGACAGGGTCGGATACGCAGTATTTT. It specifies CASSKTGSDTQYF.